This T cell receptor (beta chain) derives from a study of T cell responses to AZD1222 COVID-19 vaccine. General study results and limits: Only 5 or 6 people who got AZD1222 tested seropositive at baseline.

The CDR3 spans 15 residues. The germline V gene encodes CDR1 SGHKS and CDR2 YYEKEE (reference sequence). V shed 0 bases and J shed 10 bases, with 14 bases lying between them. TCRdb keeps only in-frame clones here, not all; method: immunoSEQ multiplex PCR. Altogether approximately 100,000 clones are present, approximately 90% being singletons, with the ten largest covering around 7.5%. Note on this clone: Antigen: not known.

This sample comprised peripheral blood, obtained on day 0 of AZD1222 vaccination. This TCR came from an adult in good health. The rearrangement links TRBV5-5 to TRBJ1-6; weak D call: TRBD1 (6 bases). The CDR3: CASSLVSGVDSPLHF. CDR3 nucleotides: TGTGCCAGCAGCTTGGTTTCAGGGGTGGACTCACCCCTCCACTTT. Variable domain in full (rest from reference TRBV5-5 and TRBJ1-6): DAGVTQSPTHLIKTRGQQVTLRCSPISGHKSVSWYQQVLGQGPQFIFQYYEKEERGRGNFPDRFSARQFPNYSSELNVNALLLGDSALYLCASSLVSGVDSPLHFGNGTRLTVT.